Below, 22 T cell receptor beta chains from the same sample are listed, as sequenced in a study of CD8 T cells in ankylosing spondylitis. Findings and limits, study-wide: Ankylosing spondylitis blood appeared to be characterized by a TCR beta motif of fewer than ten highly homologous variants.

TCRdb re-analysed the 5' RACE reads in MiXCR, keeping a single row per CDR3 protein. The sample yields roughly 670,000 distinct CDR3 sequences, around a fifth seen once. Antigens for these TCRs are unknown. The sample was blood, either unsorted or a sorted T cell fraction (not recorded which). These receptor sequences come from a male donor with ankylosing spondylitis.

DNA for the CDR3: TGTGCCAGCAGCCAAGCAGAGGCGCGGGAAGAGACCCAGTACTTC. Amino acids: CASSQAEAREETQYF. This rearrangement joins TRBV4-2 to TRBJ2-7; D perhaps matches TRBD2 (5 bases). The last part of the DNA fits TRBJ2-5 better; the J call may be wrong. Germline values: CDR1 LGHNA, CDR2 YNFKEQ. This CDR3 spans 15 amino acids.

This clonotype counts as medium-sized (0.01 to 0.1%). The V call is TRBV4-3, the J call TRBJ2-2; 9 nucleotides align to TRBD1. The germline CDR1 and CDR2 sequences are LGHNA and YSLEER. V lost 3 bases and J lost 4; bases outside the gene matches: 6. There are 16 residues in the CDR3. The CDR3, as DNA: TGCGCCAGCAGCCAGGGGACAGGGTTTACCACCGGGGAGCTGTTTTTT. This sequence encodes CASSQGTGFTTGELFF.

The gene calls are TRBV4-2 and TRBJ2-2; D is unclear. Trimming took 3 bases from V and 0 from J, leaving 11 bases between them. The CDR3 totals 16 residues. CDR1 is LGHNA, CDR2 YNFKEQ, per germline. CDR3 sequence: CASSHLYGPNTGELFF. The DNA for the CDR3 is TGTGCCAGCAGCCACCTTTACGGACCGAACACCGGGGAGCTGTTTTTT.

This clonotype was seen once. The V call is TRBV9, the J call TRBJ2-7, with TRBD2 matching over 8 bases. The V and J ends lost 4 bases and 7 bases, in that order; junction bases with no gene match: 7. This CDR3 spans 13 amino acids. Germline CDR1 is SGDLS and CDR2 is YYNGEE. The CDR3 DNA follows: TGTGCCAGCAGCCAGACGACGGGGGGGGAGCAGTACTTC. It encodes CASSQTTGGEQYF.

This rearrangement joins TRBV5-1 to TRBJ2-1; no firm D call. Germline CDR1 SGHRS, CDR2 YFSETQ. Deletions cut 1 base from V and 7 bases from J, with 9 bases between. The CDR3 sequence is 13 residues long. CDR3 bases: TGCGCCAGCAGCTTGCTGTCTACGAATGAGCAGTTCTTC. Translated: CASSLLSTNEQFF. Together with reference TRBV5-1 and TRBJ2-1, the CDR3 gives the full variable domain: KAGVTQTPRYLIKTRGQQVTLSCSPISGHRSVSWYQQTPGQGLQFLFEYFSETQRNKGNFPGRFSGRQFSNSRSEMNVSTLELGDSALYLCASSLLSTNEQFFGPGTRLTVL.

The J gene is TRBJ1-4, the V gene TRBV12-3 or TRBV12-4; D unclear. V was cut by 5 bases and J by 5 bases, with 15 bases left in between. This CDR3 is 15 amino acids long. CDR3 in amino acids: CASSRESAGNEKLFF. The CDR3 region has the DNA TGTGCCAGCAGTCGCGAATCCGCTGGAAATGAAAAACTGTTTTTT.

The table lists this clonotype with a few counts. This sequence joins TRBV27 and TRBJ1-1; D perhaps matches TRBD1 (6 bases). The CDR3 sequence is 14 residues long. V shed 2 bases and J shed 6 bases, with 13 bases lying between them. Germline V gene data show CDR1 as MNHEY and CDR2 as SMNVEV (reference sequence). The DNA for the CDR3 is TGTGCCAGCAGTTTAAGAGTGACAGGACCTGAAGCTTTCTTT. As protein: CASSLRVTGPEAFF.

J is TRBJ2-5 and V is TRBV20-1, with TRBD2 matching over 8 bases. Germline CDR1 DFQATT, CDR2 SNEGSKA (reference sequence). J gave up 2 bases and V 3 bases, and 5 bases lay outside the gene matches. The CDR3 totals 14 residues. CDR3 coding DNA: TGCAGTGCTAGCGGGAGGGGCTTACAAGAGACCCAGTACTTC. As protein: CSASGRGLQETQYF.

The chain links TRBV7-3 to TRBJ2-5; 15 positions agree with TRBD2. Germline CDR1 is SGHTA and CDR2 is FQGTGA. V lost 0 bases to trimming and J lost 5 bases; unmatched junction nucleotides: 4. This CDR3 comprises 17 residues. CDR3 protein: CASSLTGLAGGGETQYF. For the CDR3, the DNA is TGTGCCAGCAGCTTAACGGGACTAGCGGGAGGCGGGGAGACCCAGTACTTC.

This clonotype was recorded at least ten times. The CDR3 DNA follows: TGCGCCAGCAGCTCCCAGGGGGGATCCTACAATGAGCAGTTCTTC. It specifies CASSSQGGSYNEQFF. The rearrangement links TRBV5-1 to TRBJ2-1; tentatively, D is TRBD1 (7 bases). Trimming left V 3 bases short and J 1 base short, with 11 bases between. The CDR3 sequence is 15 residues long. Germline CDR1 is SGHRS and CDR2 is YFSETQ.

The chain employs TRBV7-3 and TRBJ2-2, with D perhaps TRBD2 (5 bases). The CDR3 spans 14 residues. V gave up 8 bases and J gave up 7 bases, with 17 bases separating them. The germline CDR1 and CDR2 sequences are SGHTA and FQGTGA. CDR3 DNA sequence: TGTGCCAGCGCCGCAATGGGGAGTTACGGGGAGCTGTTTTTT. This translates into CASAAMGSYGELFF.

The chain joins TRBV20-1 to TRBJ2-1; the match to TRBD1 covers 9 bases. The V and J ends lost 5 bases and 4 bases, in that order; junction bases with no gene match: 9. The length of the CDR3 is 15 residues. Germline CDR1 DFQATT, CDR2 SNEGSKA (reference sequence). CDR3 region: CSAQWTGDTYNEQFF. CDR3 DNA: TGCAGTGCTCAATGGACAGGGGATACGTACAATGAGCAGTTCTTC.

This clonotype was observed a handful of times. The gene calls are TRBV29-1 and TRBJ1-6; D unclear. CDR3 length: 13 amino acids. CDR1 and CDR2 from the germline V gene are SQVTM and ANQGSEA. Deletions cut 4 bases from V and 0 bases from J, with 4 bases between. The CDR3 sequence is CSVGSSYNSPLHF. For the CDR3, the DNA is TGCAGCGTTGGGAGCTCCTATAATTCACCCCTCCACTTT. Filled out from reference TRBV29-1 and TRBJ1-6, the complete variable domain reads SAVISQKPSRDICQRGTSLTIQCQVDSQVTMMFWYRQQPGQSLTLIATANQGSEATYESGFVIDKFPISRPNLTFSTLTVSNMSPEDSSIYLCSVGSSYNSPLHFGNGTRLTVT.

The chain joins TRBV7-2 to TRBJ2-1; 8 bases are a match to TRBD2. J lost 4 bases, V lost 5 bases, and 7 bases had no gene match. In germline, CDR1 is SGHTA, CDR2 FQGNSA. The CDR3 is 15 residues long. CDR3 nucleotides: TGTGCCAGCAGCATAACTAGCGGATTATACAATGAGCAGTTCTTC. Residues: CASSITSGLYNEQFF.

This clonotype showed up just a few times. This chain joins TRBV27 and TRBJ2-2; 7 bases map to TRBD2. The length of the CDR3 is 15 residues. Germline V CDR1 and CDR2: MNHEY, SMNVEV (reference sequence). After removal of 5 bases from V and 4 bases from J, the junction contained 7 bases not matched to a gene. The DNA for the CDR3 is TGTGCCAGCAGTCAGGTCAGGGAGGGCACCGGGGAGCTGTTTTTT. Translating gives CASSQVREGTGELFF.

This clonotype turned up a few times. This rearrangement joins TRBV18 to TRBJ2-1; D not resolved. The CDR3 has 14 amino acids. Trimming cost V 2 bases and J 7 bases, with 12 bases left between them. Germline loops: CDR1 KGHSH, CDR2 LQKENI. The CDR3 spells CASSPGIGDNEQFF. In DNA form, the CDR3 reads TGTGCCAGCTCACCAGGAATTGGGGATAATGAGCAGTTCTTC.

This sequence joins TRBV7-9 and TRBJ2-7; 8 nucleotides match TRBD2. The germline CDR1 and CDR2 sequences are SEHNR and FQNEAQ (reference sequence). The CDR3 consists of 12 residues. Germline trimming cut 10 bases from V and 4 bases from J; bases unmatched to any gene: 6. CDR3 in DNA: TGTGCCACCGGGAGGGGGGCATACGAGCAGTACTTC. Encoded protein: CATGRGAYEQYF. The full variable domain, with the rest looked up from reference TRBV7-9 and TRBJ2-7, is DTGVSQNPRHKITKRGQNVTFRCDPISEHNRLYWYRQTLGQGPEFLTYFQNEAQLEKSRLLSDRFSAERPKGSFSTLEIQRTEQGDSAMYLCATGRGAYEQYFGPGTRLTVT.

The CDR3 loop is CASSLRVPRDNEQFF. CDR3 DNA sequence: TGTGCCAGCAGCCTCCGGGTCCCCAGGGACAATGAGCAGTTCTTC. The chain combines TRBV27 with TRBJ2-1, with D possibly being TRBD1 (5 bases). Trimming took 6 bases from V and 5 from J, leaving 17 bases between them. CDR3 size: 15 residues. Germline V gene lookup returns CDR1 MNHEY and CDR2 SMNVEV (reference sequence).

The rearrangement uses TRBV12-3 or TRBV12-4 and TRBJ2-1; 8 nucleotides align to TRBD2. The CDR3 loop spans 16 amino acids. V gave up 3 bases and J gave up 7 bases; unmatched junction bases: 11. The CDR3 loop reads CASSFLAGGISNEQFF. The CDR3, as DNA: TGTGCCAGCAGTTTCTTGGCGGGGGGCATTAGTAATGAGCAGTTCTTC.

V usage is TRBV7-9 and J usage is TRBJ2-1; 8 positions match TRBD2. V lost 5 bases and J lost 2; bases outside the gene matches: 11. The V gene's germline CDR1 is SEHNR and CDR2 FQNEAQ (reference sequence). The CDR3 length is 17 residues. Here the CDR3 reads CASSPRSTSETYNEQFF. Written as DNA, the CDR3 is TGTGCCAGCAGCCCCCGCTCGACTAGCGAGACCTACAATGAGCAGTTCTTC.

J is TRBJ1-4 and V is TRBV19; 8 bases match TRBD1. The V and J ends lost 11 bases and 6 bases, in that order; junction bases with no gene match: 8. The CDR3 loop spans 13 amino acids. Germline V gene data show CDR1 as LNHDA and CDR2 as SQIVND (reference sequence). The CDR3 region has the DNA TGTGCCGCCGGCGACAGGGGTTATGAAAAACTGTTTTTT. Translated: CAAGDRGYEKLFF.

This clonotype showed up just a few times. This chain connects TRBV7-9 to TRBJ1-1; maybe TRBD1 (6 bases). Trimming left V 5 bases short and J 5 bases short, with 24 bases between. CDR3 size: 17 residues. CDR1 SEHNR and CDR2 FQNEAQ come from the germline V gene (reference sequence). The CDR3 protein is CASSPRWTVGAGTEAFF. DNA of the CDR3: TGTGCCAGCAGCCCCCGGTGGACGGTGGGGGCTGGTACTGAAGCTTTCTTT.